This T cell receptor beta chain derives from a study of CD8+CD57+ T cells in acquired aplastic anemia. This clonotype was counted ten times or more. Its target is not known. V was pared by 3 bases and J by 7 bases, with 16 bases between. This CDR3 contains 13 residues. Looked up from germline, CDR1 is DFQATT and CDR2 is SNEGSKA (reference sequence). Before being chosen for sequencing, patients had shown CD8+CD57+ cell expansion by flow cytometry. Every one of the patients had aplastic anemia (severe, acquired). CDR3 and TCR beta VDJ profiling relied on a genomic DNA template. One entry per CDR3 protein, called by TCRdb with MiXCR from the reads. The sample yields under 500,000 distinct CDR3 sequences, around 32% seen once. General study results and limits: The same twenty-nine CD8+ CDR3 sequences occurred in patients and in controls.

This receptor was identified in a human donor with aplastic anemia. J is TRBJ2-7 and V is TRBV20-1; D perhaps matches TRBD2 (6 bases). The sequenced sample was sorted CD4+, CD8+, or CD8+CD57+ T cells (not recorded which) from PBMCs. The CDR3 reads CSARRGPSGEQYF. For the CDR3, the DNA is TGCAGTGCTAGGCGGGGCCCCTCTGGTGAGCAGTACTTC.